The clone carrying this TCR beta chain appeared a few times. Template switching added a universal primer site; cDNA carried unique molecular identifiers. One entry per CDR3 protein, called by TCRdb with MiXCR from the 5' RACE reads. There are about 720,000 distinct CDR3 sequences in the sample; around a sixth occur only once, and under 15% lies in the top ten. This entry is derived from a study of identical twins. These data are also associated with another study on T cells expressing NK-cell markers. That investigation notes: Seven donors tested HCMV-seropositive and one tested seronegative among the eight sequenced.

The clonotype originates from a woman between 18 and 30 years old in good health. Sample: PBMCs.

This chain's CDR3 is CASSLAGYMNTEAFF. The CDR3 DNA reads as TGTGCCAGCAGCTTAGCCGGGTACATGAACACTGAAGCTTTCTTT. The gene calls are TRBV7-2 and TRBJ1-1, with D unresolved. The CDR3 runs 15 residues. Trimming removed 0 bases at V and 0 bases at J, with 8 bases between. Germline CDR1 SGHTA, CDR2 FQGNSA.